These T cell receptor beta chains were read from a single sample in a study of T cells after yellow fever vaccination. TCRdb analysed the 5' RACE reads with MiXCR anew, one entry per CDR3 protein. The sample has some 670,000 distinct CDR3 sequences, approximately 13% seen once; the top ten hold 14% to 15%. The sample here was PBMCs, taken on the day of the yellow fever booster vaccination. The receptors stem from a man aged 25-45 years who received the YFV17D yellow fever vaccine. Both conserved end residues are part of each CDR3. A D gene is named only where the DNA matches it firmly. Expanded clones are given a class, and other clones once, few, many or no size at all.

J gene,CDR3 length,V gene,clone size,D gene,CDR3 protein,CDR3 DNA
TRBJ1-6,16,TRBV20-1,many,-,CSARGGGSSYNSPLHF,TGCAGTGCTAGAGGGGGGGGGAGCTCCTATAATTCACCCCTCCACTTT
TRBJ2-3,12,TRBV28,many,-,CASSPQTDTQYF,TGTGCCAGCAGTCCCCAGACAGATACGCAGTATTTT
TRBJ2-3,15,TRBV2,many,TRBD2,CATESGRDGTDTQYF,TGTGCCACCGAAAGCGGGAGGGATGGCACAGATACGCAGTATTTT
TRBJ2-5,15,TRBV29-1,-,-,CSVEEGGGRGETQYF,TGCAGCGTTGAAGAGGGCGGGGGCCGAGGGGAGACCCAGTACTTC
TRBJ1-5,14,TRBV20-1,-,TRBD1,CSARRGQSDQPQHF,TGCAGTGCTAGAAGGGGGCAATCCGATCAGCCCCAGCATTTT
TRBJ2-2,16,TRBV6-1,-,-,CASRLEAGVNTGELFF,TGTGCCAGCAGGCTCGAAGCAGGAGTAAACACCGGGGAGCTGTTTTTT
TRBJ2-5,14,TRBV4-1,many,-,CASSSQGGQETQYF,TGCGCCAGCAGCAGCCAAGGGGGACAAGAGACCCAGTACTTC
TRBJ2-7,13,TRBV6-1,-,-,CASSETRGQEQYF,TGTGCCAGCAGTGAAACCCGTGGGCAGGAGCAGTACTTC
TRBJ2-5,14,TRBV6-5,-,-,CASSYSGNQETQYF,TGTGCCAGCAGTTACTCGGGCAATCAAGAGACCCAGTACTTC
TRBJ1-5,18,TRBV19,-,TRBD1,CASSIGPSGTGKNQPQHF,TGTGCCAGTAGTATAGGACCCTCCGGGACAGGGAAAAATCAGCCCCAGCATTTT
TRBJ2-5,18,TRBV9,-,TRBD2,CASSVDSGSGRALETQYF,TGTGCCAGCAGCGTAGATTCCGGTAGCGGGAGGGCCTTGGAGACCCAGTACTTC
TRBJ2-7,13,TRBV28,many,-,CASSFQKIYEQYF,TGTGCCAGCAGTTTCCAAAAGATCTACGAGCAGTACTTC
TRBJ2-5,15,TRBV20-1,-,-,CSAAGFEGGQETQYF,TGCAGTGCTGCCGGGTTTGAGGGGGGACAAGAGACCCAGTACTTC
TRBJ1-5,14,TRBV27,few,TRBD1,CASSLTGDGRPQHF,TGTGCCAGCAGTTTGACAGGGGACGGGAGGCCCCAGCATTTT
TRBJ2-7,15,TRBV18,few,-,CASSPGDFYSYEQYF,TGTGCCAGCTCACCAGGGGACTTTTACTCCTACGAGCAGTACTTC
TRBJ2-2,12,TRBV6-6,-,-,CASGANTGELFF,TGTGCCAGCGGGGCGAACACCGGGGAGCTGTTTTTT
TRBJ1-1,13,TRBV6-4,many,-,CASSDRMGTEAFF,TGTGCCAGCAGTGACCGCATGGGGACTGAAGCTTTCTTT
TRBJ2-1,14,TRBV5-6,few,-,CASSLEVGDNEQFF,TGTGCCAGCAGCTTGGAGGTTGGGGATAATGAGCAGTTCTTC
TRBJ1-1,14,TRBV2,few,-,CASKRGEGNTEAFF,TGTGCCAGCAAGAGGGGCGAGGGGAACACTGAAGCTTTCTTT
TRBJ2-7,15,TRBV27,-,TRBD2,CASSRQVAGGLEQYF,TGTGCCAGCAGTCGCCAGGTAGCGGGAGGACTCGAGCAGTACTTC
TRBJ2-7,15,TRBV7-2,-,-,CASSPEGGLSYEQYF,TGTGCCAGCAGCCCCGAAGGGGGACTCTCCTACGAGCAGTACTTC
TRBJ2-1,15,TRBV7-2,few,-,CASSLDGYSYNEQFF,TGTGCCAGCAGCTTAGACGGGTATTCCTACAATGAGCAGTTCTTC
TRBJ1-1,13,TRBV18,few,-,CASSGALNTEAFF,TGTGCCAGCTCAGGGGCATTGAACACTGAAGCTTTCTTT
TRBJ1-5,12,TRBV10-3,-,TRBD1,CATSTGREPQHF,TGTGCCACCTCGACAGGGCGGGAGCCCCAGCATTTT